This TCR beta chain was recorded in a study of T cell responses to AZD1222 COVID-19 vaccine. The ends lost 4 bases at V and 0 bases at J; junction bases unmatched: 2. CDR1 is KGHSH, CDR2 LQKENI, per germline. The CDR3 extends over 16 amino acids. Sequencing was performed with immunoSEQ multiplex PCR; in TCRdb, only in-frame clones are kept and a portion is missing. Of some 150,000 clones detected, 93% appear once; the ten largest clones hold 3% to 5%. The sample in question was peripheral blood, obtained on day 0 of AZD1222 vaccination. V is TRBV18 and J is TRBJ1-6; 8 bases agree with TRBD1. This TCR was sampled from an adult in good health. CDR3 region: CASSQTGGSYNSPLHF. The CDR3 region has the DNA TGTGCCAGCTCACAAACAGGGGGCTCCTATAATTCACCCCTCCACTTT.